The 15 T cell receptor beta chains reported below all come from one sample, sequenced in a study of T cells in Graves' hyperthyroidism and ophthalmopathy. Amplified TCR beta CDR3 regions derived from RNA transcripts. The HTBI primer set drove a first-round RT-PCR of the TCR CDR3. TCRdb fed the multiplex PCR reads into MiXCR, producing one record per CDR3 protein. Here the sample spans a few hundred thousand distinct CDR3 sequences, roughly 18% being singletons. Sequencing was carried out using blood. These receptor sequences come from a woman aged 40 to 50 with Graves' ophthalmopathy.

The chain employs TRBV6-1 and TRBJ2-7, with TRBD2 identical over 9 bases. The CDR3 is 16 amino acids. The J segment lost 7 bases and the V segment lost 2 bases, leaving 12 bases of the junction unmatched. From germline, CDR1 is MNHNS and CDR2 SASEGT. The CDR3 coding sequence is TGTGCCAGCAGTGAATTCGGAGCGGGGGGCCTCGGGGAGCAGTACTTC. Its protein product is CASSEFGAGGLGEQYF.

This clonotype was detected ten times or more. The chain links TRBV27 to TRBJ2-5, with unresolved D. Trimming took 3 bases from V and 2 from J, leaving 10 bases between them. CDR3 length equals 14 residues. From germline, CDR1 is MNHEY and CDR2 SMNVEV (reference sequence). The CDR3 bases are TGTGCCAGCAGTTTGCTCGGTCAGCAAGAGACCCAGTACTTC. This encodes CASSLLGQQETQYF.

This clonotype was found many times. The chain combines TRBV29-1 with TRBJ1-2; D is perhaps TRBD1 (6 bases). Deletions cut 4 bases from V and 5 bases from J, with 11 bases between. The CDR3 spans 12 residues. CDR1 is SQVTM and CDR2 is ANQGSEA in the germline V gene. The CDR3 loop reads CSVVGGGYGYTF. The CDR3 region has the DNA TGCAGCGTTGTAGGAGGGGGGTATGGCTACACCTTC.

The CDR3 reads CASSQDWGIQETQYF. CDR3 bases: TGTGCCAGCAGCCAAGATTGGGGGATACAAGAGACCCAGTACTTC. The V gene is TRBV3-1, the J gene TRBJ2-5; tentatively, D is TRBD1 or TRBD2 (5 bases each). CDR3 length: 15 amino acids. The germline V gene encodes CDR1 LGHDT and CDR2 YNNKEL (reference sequence). Trimming left V 0 bases short and J 2 bases short, with 10 bases between.

This clonotype showed up many times. The chain couples TRBV19 to TRBJ1-1, with D perhaps TRBD1 (5 bases). Germline values: CDR1 LNHDA, CDR2 SQIVND (reference sequence). This CDR3 is built from 14 residues. The V gene lost 2 bases and the J gene lost 1 base, with 8 bases spanning the gap. The CDR3 DNA sequence: TGTGCCAGTAGTATACAGGGCGCGAACACTGAAGCTTTCTTT. Translation: CASSIQGANTEAFF.

This clonotype showed up many times. The rearrangement links TRBV6-2 or TRBV6-3 to TRBJ2-7; D unresolved. This CDR3 is built from 13 residues. V lost 10 bases and J lost 3, with 16 bases in between. CDR1 MNHEY and CDR2 SVGEGT come from the germline V gene. The CDR3 spells CATTDGPSYEQYF. In DNA, the CDR3 is TGTGCCACCACGGACGGTCCTAGCTACGAGCAGTACTTC.

This clonotype was detected ten times or more. The DNA for the CDR3 is TGTGCCAGCAGCTTAGGGGGTCCGACCTACGAGCAGTACTTC. Encoded protein: CASSLGGPTYEQYF. This chain joins TRBV13 and TRBJ2-7; no reliable D call. The CDR3 runs 14 residues. V lost 0 bases and J lost 2, with 8 bases in between. Germline V CDR1 and CDR2: PRHDT, FYEKMQ (reference sequence). Supplemented by reference TRBV13 and TRBJ2-7, the full variable domain reads AAGVIQSPRHLIKEKRETATLKCYPIPRHDTVYWYQQGPGQDPQFLISFYEKMQSDKGSIPDRFSAQQFSDYHSELNMSSLELGDSALYFCASSLGGPTYEQYFGPGTRLTVT.

The table lists this clonotype with a few counts. This chain uses TRBV6-1 with TRBJ1-2, with 7 bases that match TRBD1. The CDR3 is 12 residues long. V lost 6 bases to trimming and J lost 10 bases; unmatched junction nucleotides: 8. Germline V lookup: CDR1 MNHNS, CDR2 SASEGT. CDR3: CASRKTGPDYTF. In nucleotides, the CDR3 is TGTGCCAGCAGGAAGACAGGGCCGGACTACACCTTC.

In its sample, this clonotype was seen many times. This sequence joins TRBV6-5 and TRBJ1-5; D gene unclear. V was trimmed by 0 bases and J by 1 base, leaving 7 bases between them. The CDR3 extends over 15 amino acids. Germline V gives CDR1 MNHEY, CDR2 SVGAGI. CDR3 DNA: TGTGCCAGCAGTTACTCAGCCGGGAGCAATCAGCCCCAGCATTTT. Protein product: CASSYSAGSNQPQHF.

This clonotype was found many times. V gene TRBV20-1 combines with J gene TRBJ1-2; D gene unclear. Germline loops: CDR1 DFQATT, CDR2 SNEGSKA (reference sequence). The CDR3 spans 14 residues. Trimming removed 3 bases at V and 4 bases at J, with 15 bases between. The CDR3 region has the DNA TGCAGTGCTAGCAGACCCGGGCGGATCTATGGCTACACCTTC. Its translation is CSASRPGRIYGYTF.

This clonotype was seen at least ten times. The CDR3 sequence: CASSPLTYEQYF. The CDR3 DNA reads as TGCGCCAGCAGTCCCCTGACCTACGAGCAGTACTTC. The rearrangement uses TRBV10-2 and TRBJ2-7; D gene uncertain. Trimming removed 5 bases from V and 2 bases from J, with 7 bases in between. Germline lookup yields CDR1 WSHSY and CDR2 SAAADI. The CDR3 loop spans 12 amino acids.

This clonotype was seen at least ten times. This sequence joins TRBV12-3 or TRBV12-4 and TRBJ1-1, with 7 bases that match TRBD1. This CDR3 has 14 residues. V lost 8 bases and J lost 4; bases outside the gene matches: 10. The CDR3, as DNA: TGTGCCAGCCAACGACAGGGAAAGGGCACTGAAGCTTTCTTT. This codes for CASQRQGKGTEAFF.

There are many counts of this clonotype. The V and J genes are TRBV30 and TRBJ2-2, with D unclear. There are 13 residues in the CDR3. Trimming stripped 0 bases from V and 8 bases from J, with 10 bases between. Germline values: CDR1 GTSNPN, CDR2 SVGIG (reference sequence). CDR3 bases: TGTGCCTGGAGTGTAGCCATTTCAGGGGAGCTGTTTTTT. Protein: CAWSVAISGELFF.

A few counts support this clonotype. This chain joins TRBV7-8 and TRBJ2-7; tentatively, D is TRBD1 or TRBD2 (5 bases each). This CDR3 spans 15 amino acids. From germline, CDR1 is SGHVS and CDR2 FQNEAQ. The V gene lost 5 bases and the J gene lost 3 bases, with 17 bases spanning the gap. The CDR3 DNA is TGTGCCAGCAGCCTGGGACGAAATACCTTCTACGAGCAGTACTTC. Its translation: CASSLGRNTFYEQYF.

This clonotype has at least ten counts. V usage is TRBV5-1 and J usage is TRBJ1-1, with 8 bases lining up with TRBD1. Per the germline V gene, CDR1 is SGHRS and CDR2 is YFSETQ. The CDR3 length is 15 residues. The trim removed 0 bases at V and 3 bases at J, leaving 4 bases unmatched. This CDR3 is CASSLVRTGYTEAFF. The CDR3 DNA sequence: TGCGCCAGCAGCTTGGTTCGGACAGGGTACACTGAAGCTTTCTTT.